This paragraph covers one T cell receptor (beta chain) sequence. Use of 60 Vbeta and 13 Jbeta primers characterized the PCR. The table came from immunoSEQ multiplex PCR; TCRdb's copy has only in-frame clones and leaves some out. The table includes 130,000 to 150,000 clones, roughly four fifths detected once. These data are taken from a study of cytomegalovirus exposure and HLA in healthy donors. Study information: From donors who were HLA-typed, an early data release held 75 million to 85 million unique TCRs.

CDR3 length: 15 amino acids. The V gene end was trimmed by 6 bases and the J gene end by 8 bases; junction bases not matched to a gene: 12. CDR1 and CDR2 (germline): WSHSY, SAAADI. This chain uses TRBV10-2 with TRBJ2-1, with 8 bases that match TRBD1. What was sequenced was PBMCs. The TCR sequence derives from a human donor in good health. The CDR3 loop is CASRHRGVRNDEQFF. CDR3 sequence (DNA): TGCGCCAGCAGGCACAGGGGGGTACGCAATGATGAGCAGTTCTTC.